Sequencing of this T cell receptor beta chain was carried out in a study of cytomegalovirus exposure and HLA in healthy donors. Study-wide points: In vitro checks showed that a few CMV-associated chains really do target CMV antigens. According to a later analysis, TCR clusters from the first cohort tended to co-occur in the 100 to 150 validation repertoires.

Points on this clone: Its cognate antigen is unknown.

Donors were drawn from the approximately 130-subject validation cohort, separate from the roughly 700-subject first cohort. TCRdb keeps only in-frame clones here, not all; method: immunoSEQ multiplex PCR. Of about 160,000 clones listed, about nine tenths are singletons. Trimming shortened V by 3 bases and J by 2 bases, and 13 bases separated the two germline ends. Germline assignment: CDR1 LNHDA and CDR2 SQIVND (reference sequence). The length of the CDR3 is 15 residues. The sequence was collected from a man in his late teens or twenties in good health and CMV-seropositive. The chain links TRBV19 to TRBJ1-1; D is undetermined. Sequencing was performed on PBMCs. CDR3 nucleotides: TGTGCCAGTAGTATCCCCTACGGGGTCAACACTGAAGCTTTCTTT. Encoded protein: CASSIPYGVNTEAFF.